These 31 T cell receptor beta chains originate from one sample sequenced in a study of T cell changes during pregnancy in multiple sclerosis. Only in-frame clones appear in the TCRdb table, and some are missing; sequencing was by immunoSEQ multiplex PCR. The profile shows roughly 40,000 clones, 91% of them singletons. This sample comprised CD8+ T cells from peripheral blood mononuclear cells, obtained before pregnancy. The source is a female donor with multiple sclerosis, enrolled in a pregnancy study.

The CDR3 DNA is TGTGCCAGCGCTTGGGGGGAGGGGACTGAAGCTTTCTTT. Protein: CASAWGEGTEAFF. The chain uses TRBV7-3 and TRBJ1-1; D is perhaps TRBD1 (5 bases). The CDR3 has 13 amino acids. In germline, CDR1 is SGHTA, CDR2 FQGTGA. V was shortened by 8 bases and J by 5 bases, with 15 bases between the two germline ends.

The rearrangement uses TRBV7-9 and TRBJ1-5; maybe TRBD1 (6 bases). Trimming left V 4 bases short and J 6 bases short, with 10 bases between. This CDR3 has 13 amino acids. The V gene's germline CDR1 is SEHNR and CDR2 FQNEAQ (reference sequence). The chain's CDR3 is CASSSGVVQPQHF. As DNA, the CDR3 is TGTGCCAGCAGCTCAGGGGTAGTTCAGCCCCAGCATTTT.

This chain connects TRBV27 to TRBJ2-3, with D possibly being TRBD2 (5 bases). The V gene's germline CDR1 is MNHEY and CDR2 SMNVEV (reference sequence). This CDR3 has 14 residues. Trimming pared 2 bases from V and 4 bases from J, leaving 10 bases between. The CDR3 region is CASSLTGIPDTQYF. The DNA of the CDR3 is TGTGCCAGCAGTTTAACGGGAATTCCAGATACGCAGTATTTT.

V is TRBV27 and J is TRBJ2-5; 8 positions agree with TRBD1. This CDR3 is built from 14 residues. V dropped 7 bases and J dropped 13; count of bases not matched to a gene: 17. Germline CDR1 reads MNHEY; CDR2 reads SMNVEV (reference sequence). The CDR3 loop is CASTPTGTGGRPYF. The CDR3 DNA is TGTGCCAGCACCCCTACAGGGACAGGCGGCCGCCCGTACTTC.

V is TRBV28 and J is TRBJ2-2; no clear D gene. V was cut by 7 bases and J by 3 bases, with 18 bases left in between. Germline CDR1 reads MDHEN; CDR2 reads SYDVKM. The length of the CDR3 is 16 residues. This CDR3 is CASTELNSYDTGELFF. The CDR3 bases are TGTGCCAGCACCGAGCTGAACTCATATGACACCGGGGAGCTGTTTTTT. The variable domain in full, with the rest retrieved from reference TRBV28 and TRBJ2-2, is DVKVTQSSRYLVKRTGEKVFLECVQDMDHENMFWYRQDPGLGLRLIYFSYDVKMKEKGDIPEGYSVSREKKERFSLILESASTNQTSMYLCASTELNSYDTGELFFGEGSRLTVL.

V usage is TRBV6-5 and J usage is TRBJ2-5; D might be TRBD1 (5 bases). Germline loops: CDR1 MNHEY, CDR2 SVGAGI. Trimming stripped 6 bases from V and 2 bases from J, with 13 bases between. CDR3 length: 14 amino acids. CDR3 DNA: TGTGCCAGCAGCTTAGGTAGGGGACAAGAGACCCAGTACTTC. It translates to CASSLGRGQETQYF.

The genes are TRBV7-6 and TRBJ2-5; TRBD1 is a possible D gene (5 bases). The V end was cut by 5 bases, the J end by 1 base, with 8 bases between. Germline V gene lookup returns CDR1 SGHVS and CDR2 FNYEAQ. This CDR3 has 13 amino acids. This chain's CDR3 is CASSRGLQETQYF. The CDR3 DNA follows: TGTGCCAGCAGCAGGGGCCTCCAAGAGACCCAGTACTTC.

The chain links TRBV4-2 to TRBJ1-1; D is unresolved. CDR3 length: 14 residues. V was clipped by 1 base and J by 3 bases, with 9 bases between them. CDR1 and CDR2 from the germline V gene are LGHNA and YNFKEQ. The CDR3 loop is CASSQGTGDTEAFF. The CDR3 nucleotides read TGTGCCAGCAGCCAAGGGACGGGAGACACTGAAGCTTTCTTT.

This clone has a handful of counts. The J gene is TRBJ2-1, the V gene TRBV6-6; D is ambiguous. The CDR3 is 13 residues long. CDR1 MNHNY and CDR2 SVGAGI come from the germline V gene (reference sequence). The ends were cut back, 4 bases at V and 6 bases at J, with 10 bases in the middle. Written as DNA, the CDR3 is TGTGCCAGCAGTTGGTCGGTAGCCAATGAGCAGTTCTTC. Residues: CASSWSVANEQFF.

The genes are TRBV5-6 and TRBJ2-2, with a tentative D call TRBD2 (5 bases). This CDR3 comprises 13 residues. V lost 2 bases and J lost 6, with 8 bases in between. CDR1 and CDR2 (germline): SGHDT, YYEEEE. This chain's CDR3 is CASSFWGAGELFF. In DNA, the CDR3 is TGTGCCAGCAGCTTTTGGGGAGCCGGGGAGCTGTTTTTT.

V gene TRBV21-1 combines with J gene TRBJ2-1; TRBD2, the table's D call, was not compared with the DNA. TRBV21-1 is a pseudogene segment. This CDR3 is 18 amino acids long. The CDR3 here is CASSPGLAGDGSYNEQFF. CDR3 DNA: TGTGCCAGCAGCCCGGGACTAGCGGGAGATGGTTCCTACAATGAGCAGTTCTTC.

The chain combines TRBV5-4 with TRBJ1-6; TRBD1 aligns across 7 bases. Germline V lookup: CDR1 SGHNT, CDR2 YYREEE (reference sequence). V lost 3 bases and J lost 8; bases outside the gene matches: 8. The CDR3 has 15 amino acids. The CDR3 loop reads CASSYRDSIYSPLHF. In DNA form, the CDR3 reads TGTGCCAGCAGCTACCGGGACAGTATTTATTCACCCCTCCACTTT.

This clone is a singleton in its sample. The J gene is TRBJ1-2, the V gene TRBV7-9; TRBD1 is a possible D gene (5 bases). The CDR3 consists of 15 residues. The germline V and J ends were trimmed by 2 bases and 3 bases, with 13 bases remaining between them. CDR1 and CDR2 from the germline V gene are SEHNR and FQNEAQ (reference sequence). The CDR3 spells CASSLTAREDYGYTF. In nucleotides, the CDR3 is TGTGCCAGCAGCTTAACTGCCAGGGAGGACTATGGCTACACCTTC. The complete variable domain, with remaining parts taken from reference TRBV7-9 and TRBJ1-2, reads DTGVSQNPRHKITKRGQNVTFRCDPISEHNRLYWYRQTLGQGPEFLTYFQNEAQLEKSRLLSDRFSAERPKGSFSTLEIQRTEQGDSAMYLCASSLTAREDYGYTFGSGTRLTVV.

The rearrangement joins TRBV5-4 to TRBJ1-1; 7 bases are shared with TRBD1. Germline-derived CDR1 and CDR2 are SGHNT and YYREEE (reference sequence). V gave up 4 bases and J gave up 4 bases; unmatched junction bases: 1. CDR3 length: 12 residues. The CDR3 region is CASSPGGTEAFF. CDR3 DNA sequence: TGTGCCAGCAGCCCAGGGGGCACTGAAGCTTTCTTT.

This clone is categorized as medium-sized (0.01 to 0.1%). The chain joins TRBV2 to TRBJ1-5; 9 bases are a match to TRBD1. Germline V CDR1 and CDR2: SNHLY, FYNNEI. V lost 0 bases to trimming and J lost 0 bases; unmatched junction nucleotides: 9. The CDR3 is 19 amino acids. The CDR3: CASSEALRDRAYSNQPQHF. The CDR3, as DNA: TGTGCCAGCAGTGAAGCGCTGAGGGACAGGGCTTATAGCAATCAGCCCCAGCATTTT.

The chain carries TRBV6-6 and TRBJ2-2; D is unclear. The CDR3 is 11 amino acids. V was pared by 5 bases and J by 5 bases, with 3 bases between. The germline gives CDR1 MNHNY, CDR2 SVGAGI (reference sequence). DNA for the CDR3: TGTGCCAGCAGTATAACCGGGGAGCTGTTTTTT. Residues: CASSITGELFF.

The chain is built from TRBV9 and TRBJ2-5; TRBD2 aligns across 9 bases. V lost 3 bases and J lost 4; bases outside the gene matches: 10. Germline V gene sequence: CDR1 SGDLS, CDR2 YYNGEE. The CDR3 contains 16 residues. The CDR3 region is CASSGTVSGSGETQYF. CDR3 coding DNA: TGTGCCAGCAGCGGAACAGTTAGCGGGAGCGGAGAGACCCAGTACTTC.

The rearrangement links TRBV27 to TRBJ2-7; the D is unclear. This CDR3 contains 10 residues. V was clipped by 7 bases and J by 7 bases, with 8 bases between them. Germline V CDR1 and CDR2: MNHEY, SMNVEV (reference sequence). The CDR3 is CASNSPEQYF. In nucleotides, the CDR3 is TGTGCCAGCAATTCTCCTGAGCAGTACTTC.

The CDR3 reads CASSLEAGTYEQYF. The CDR3 DNA reads TGCGCCAGCAGCTTGGAGGCAGGGACCTACGAGCAGTACTTC. V gene TRBV5-1 combines with J gene TRBJ2-7; a possible D gene is TRBD1 (5 bases). The CDR3 has 14 residues. From germline, CDR1 is SGHRS and CDR2 YFSETQ. With 0 bases removed from V and 2 bases from J, the gap between germline ends came to 9 bases.

The chain carries TRBV6-1 and TRBJ1-3, with D unresolved. V was cut by 4 bases and J by 3 bases, with 16 bases left in between. The CDR3 sequence is 16 residues long. The germline V gene encodes CDR1 MNHNS and CDR2 SASEGT. The DNA of the CDR3 is TGTGCCAGCAGTGTGTTACAGTTAGTTCGTGGAAACACCATATATTTT. Translated, it gives CASSVLQLVRGNTIYF.

The CDR3 loop reads CATTDNRVYSYEQYF. The CDR3 nucleotides read TGTGCCACTACCGACAATCGCGTCTACTCCTACGAGCAGTACTTC. The chain has TRBV6-1 and TRBJ2-7; D gene uncertain. V was cut by 10 bases and J by 0 bases, with 19 bases left in between. This CDR3 has 15 residues. In germline, CDR1 is MNHNS, CDR2 SASEGT.

Only one count was recorded for this clone. This chain joins TRBV27 and TRBJ2-5; 11 nucleotides agree with TRBD2. The V and J ends lost 4 bases and 4 bases, in that order; junction bases with no gene match: 8. The V gene's germline CDR1 is MNHEY and CDR2 SMNVEV (reference sequence). The CDR3 is made up of 16 amino acids. The chain's CDR3 is CASSSLLAGEVETQYF. The CDR3 DNA sequence: TGTGCCAGCAGTTCCCTACTAGCGGGAGAAGTAGAGACCCAGTACTTC.

This chain joins TRBV5-4 and TRBJ2-7; 7 nucleotides line up with TRBD1. CDR1 and CDR2 from the germline V gene are SGHNT and YYREEE (reference sequence). CDR3 length equals 14 residues. V lost 2 bases, J lost 0 bases, and 2 bases stayed unmatched. The CDR3 region has the DNA TGTGCCAGCAGCTTTGGGACAGCCTCCTACGAGCAGTACTTC. It encodes CASSFGTASYEQYF.

The DNA for the CDR3 is TGTGCCAGTAGTAGGACAGGGAGTGAGCAGTTCTTC. The encoded protein is CASSRTGSEQFF. The chain carries TRBV19 and TRBJ2-1, with 8 bases that match TRBD1. The CDR3 totals 12 residues. V lost 4 bases and J lost 9; bases outside the gene matches: 2. Germline V CDR1 and CDR2: LNHDA, SQIVND (reference sequence).

The gene calls are TRBV6-5 and TRBJ2-2; TRBD2 matches 8 bases. The CDR3 contains 15 residues. From germline, CDR1 is MNHEY and CDR2 SVGAGI. With 5 bases clipped from V and 4 bases from J, the junction kept 6 bases outside the gene matches. The DNA of the CDR3 is TGTGCCAGCAGTCACCTTCGGGAGGGCACCGGGGAGCTGTTTTTT. Translating it yields CASSHLREGTGELFF.

Written as DNA, the CDR3 is TGCGCCAGCAGCCAAGGACTAGCGGTGTACGAGCAGTACTTC. Amino acids: CASSQGLAVYEQYF. This rearrangement joins TRBV5-1 to TRBJ2-7; 10 bases fit TRBD2. CDR1 and CDR2 (germline): SGHRS, YFSETQ. This CDR3 has 14 amino acids. The junction had 5 bases not matched to a gene; V was cut back by 4 bases and J by 4 bases.

The chain couples TRBV9 to TRBJ2-7; 12 nucleotides match TRBD2. The CDR3 has 15 residues. The V segment lost 2 bases and the J segment 4 bases; nucleotides outside the gene matches: 4. Looked up from germline, CDR1 is SGDLS and CDR2 is YYNGEE. The DNA of the CDR3 is TGTGCCAGCAGCGTCACCGGGACTAGCGGGTACGAGCAGTACTTC. It translates to CASSVTGTSGYEQYF. Supplemented by reference TRBV9 and TRBJ2-7, the full variable domain reads DSGVTQTPKHLITATGQRVTLRCSPRSGDLSVYWYQQSLDQGLQFLIQYYNGEERAKGNILERFSAQQFPDLHSELNLSSLELGDSALYFCASSVTGTSGYEQYFGPGTRLTVT.

The chain links TRBV7-9 to TRBJ2-7, with D possibly TRBD1 on 5 matching bases. V was pared by 3 bases and J by 3 bases, with 12 bases between. CDR3 length equals 14 residues. Germline V gives CDR1 SEHNR, CDR2 FQNEAQ (reference sequence). Here the CDR3 reads CASSLTERYYEQYF. The CDR3 DNA reads TGTGCCAGCAGCTTGACAGAGCGTTACTACGAGCAGTACTTC.

The rearrangement links TRBV5-4 to TRBJ2-3; maybe TRBD1 (6 bases). Germline loops: CDR1 SGHNT, CDR2 YYREEE (reference sequence). The CDR3 runs 15 residues. V lost 4 bases to trimming and J lost 1 base, with 13 bases between them. The CDR3 nucleotides read TGTGCCAGCAGCCTATACAGGGAGCGCACAGATACGCAGTATTTT. Amino acid sequence: CASSLYRERTDTQYF.

The chain has TRBV5-1 and TRBJ2-5; possible D gene TRBD1, 5 bases. Trimming removed 4 bases at V and 1 base at J, with 14 bases between. Germline V lookup: CDR1 SGHRS, CDR2 YFSETQ. The CDR3 extends over 15 amino acids. The CDR3 reads CASSADLGPQETQYF. As DNA, the CDR3 is TGCGCCAGCAGCGCGGATTTGGGGCCCCAAGAGACCCAGTACTTC.

The chain joins TRBV9 to TRBJ2-7; tentative D call: TRBD2 (6 bases). V lost 0 bases, J lost 4 bases, and 14 bases lay in between. Germline V gives CDR1 SGDLS, CDR2 YYNGEE. This CDR3 contains 15 residues. CDR3 region: CASSVDGGGQYEQYF. The CDR3 region has the DNA TGTGCCAGCAGCGTAGACGGAGGAGGGCAATACGAGCAGTACTTC.